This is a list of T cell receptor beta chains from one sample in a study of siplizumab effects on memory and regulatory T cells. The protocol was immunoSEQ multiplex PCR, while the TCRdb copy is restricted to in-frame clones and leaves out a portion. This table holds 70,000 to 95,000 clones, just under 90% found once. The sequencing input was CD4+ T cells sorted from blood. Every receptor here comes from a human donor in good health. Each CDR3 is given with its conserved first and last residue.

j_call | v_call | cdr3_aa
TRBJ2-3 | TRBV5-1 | CASSLVGGAGTDTQYF
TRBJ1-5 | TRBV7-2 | CASSPDRDQPQHF
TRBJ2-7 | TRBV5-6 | CASSSIYEQYF
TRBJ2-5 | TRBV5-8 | CASRPLRGLGETQYF
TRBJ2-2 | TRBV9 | CASSVAFRVGTGELFF
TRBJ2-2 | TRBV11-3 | CASSLTAGELFF
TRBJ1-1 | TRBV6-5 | CASSPGGATEAFF
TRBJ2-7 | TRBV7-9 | CASSLEGGHEQYF
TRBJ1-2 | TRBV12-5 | CASGLWSSYGYTF
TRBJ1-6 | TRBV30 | CAWTGTANSPLHF
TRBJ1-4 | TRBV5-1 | CASSPRTGFEKLFF
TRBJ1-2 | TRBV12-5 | CASGPSGTGGDGYTF
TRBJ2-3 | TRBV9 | CASSVVGRARDTQYF
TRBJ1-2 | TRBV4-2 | CASSQIEDRTYYGYTF
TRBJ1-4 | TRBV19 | CASSPGTTSREKLFF
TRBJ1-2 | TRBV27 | CASSVPGQGVDGYTF
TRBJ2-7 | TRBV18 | CASSLDQDGARYF
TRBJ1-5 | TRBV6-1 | CASSGKDRVSNQPQHF
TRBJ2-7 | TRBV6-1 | CASIGLGYYEQYF
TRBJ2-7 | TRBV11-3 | CASSRRTGGGSYEQYF
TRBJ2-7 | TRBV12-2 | CASRSEGTSPSYEQYF
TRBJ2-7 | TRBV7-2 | CASSLARDSGEQYF
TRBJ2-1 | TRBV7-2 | CASSLASGAYNEQFF
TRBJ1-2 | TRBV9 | CASSAGTGVNYGYTF
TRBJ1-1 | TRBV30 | CAWRNRGSNTEAFF
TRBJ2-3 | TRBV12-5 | CASGLGQGPDTQYF
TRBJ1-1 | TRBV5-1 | CASSPLSDSEAFF
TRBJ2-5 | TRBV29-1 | CSVEGGGGGETQYF
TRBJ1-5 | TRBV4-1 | CASSQWTRAAQHF
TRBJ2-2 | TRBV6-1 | CASSASKNTGELFF
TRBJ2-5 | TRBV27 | CASSLGGGSETQYF
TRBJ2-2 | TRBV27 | CAGEDGRAGPGELFF
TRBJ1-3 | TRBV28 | CASSFFSSATGNTIYF
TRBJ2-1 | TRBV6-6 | CASSTVAGPYNEQFF
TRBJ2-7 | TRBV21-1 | CASPRQGPHEQYF
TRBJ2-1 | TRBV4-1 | CASSQGDRLQKIRFF
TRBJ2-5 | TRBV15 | CATSRGTGGGETQYF
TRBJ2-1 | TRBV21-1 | CASSKGDSGRAYNEQFF
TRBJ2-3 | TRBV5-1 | CASTDTDTQYF
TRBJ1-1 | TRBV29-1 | CSVPGGGAGSAFF
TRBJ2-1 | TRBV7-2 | CASSLAGGGNEQFF
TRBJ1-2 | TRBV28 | CASSPSYGYTF
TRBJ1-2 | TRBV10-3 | CAISETDGLYGYTF